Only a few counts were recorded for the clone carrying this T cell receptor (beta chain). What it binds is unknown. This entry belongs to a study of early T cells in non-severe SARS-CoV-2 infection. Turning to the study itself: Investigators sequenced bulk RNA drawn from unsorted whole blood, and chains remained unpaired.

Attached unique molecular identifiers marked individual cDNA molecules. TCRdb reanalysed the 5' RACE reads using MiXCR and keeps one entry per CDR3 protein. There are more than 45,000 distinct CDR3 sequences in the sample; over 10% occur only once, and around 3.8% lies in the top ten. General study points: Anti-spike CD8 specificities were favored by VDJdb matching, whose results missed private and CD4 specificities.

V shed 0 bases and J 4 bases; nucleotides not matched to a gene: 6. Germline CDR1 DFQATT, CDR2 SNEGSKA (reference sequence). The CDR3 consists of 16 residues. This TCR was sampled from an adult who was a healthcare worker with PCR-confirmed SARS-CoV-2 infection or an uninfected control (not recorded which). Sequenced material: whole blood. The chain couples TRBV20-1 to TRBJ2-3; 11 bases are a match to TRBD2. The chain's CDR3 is CSARDELAGDADTQYF. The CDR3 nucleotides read TGCAGTGCTAGAGATGAACTAGCGGGAGATGCAGATACGCAGTATTTT.